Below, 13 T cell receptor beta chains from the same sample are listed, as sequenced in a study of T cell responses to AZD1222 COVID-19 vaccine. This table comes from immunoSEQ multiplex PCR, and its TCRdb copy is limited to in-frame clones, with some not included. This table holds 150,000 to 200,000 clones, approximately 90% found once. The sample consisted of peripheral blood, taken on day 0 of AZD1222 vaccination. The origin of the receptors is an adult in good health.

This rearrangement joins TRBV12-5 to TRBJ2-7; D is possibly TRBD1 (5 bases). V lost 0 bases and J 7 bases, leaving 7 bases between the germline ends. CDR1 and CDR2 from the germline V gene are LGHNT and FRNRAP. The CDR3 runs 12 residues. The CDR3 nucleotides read TGTGCTAGTGGTTTGGTCCCAGGGGAGCAGTACTTC. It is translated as CASGLVPGEQYF. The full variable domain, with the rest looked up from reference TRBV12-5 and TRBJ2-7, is DARVTQTPRHKVTEMGQEVTMRCQPILGHNTVFWYRQTMMQGLELLAYFRNRAPLDDSGMPKDRFSAEMPDATLATLKIQPSEPRDSAVYFCASGLVPGEQYFGPGTRLTVT.

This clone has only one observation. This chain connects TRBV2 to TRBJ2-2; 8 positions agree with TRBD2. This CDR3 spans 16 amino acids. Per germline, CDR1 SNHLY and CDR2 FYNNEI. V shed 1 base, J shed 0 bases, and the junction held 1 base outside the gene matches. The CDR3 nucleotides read TGTGCCAGCAGTGAAGAAGCGGGGGCGAACACCGGGGAGCTGTTTTTT. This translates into CASSEEAGANTGELFF. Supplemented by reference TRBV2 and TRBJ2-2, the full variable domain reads EPEVTQTPSHQVTQMGQEVILRCVPISNHLYFYWYRQILGQKVEFLVSFYNNEISEKSEIFDDQFSVERPDGSNFTLKIRSTKLEDSAMYFCASSEEAGANTGELFFGEGSRLTVL.

The CDR3 reads CASSSQGDTYEQYF. The CDR3 DNA reads as TGTGCCAGCAGTTCCCAGGGGGATACCTACGAGCAGTACTTC. The gene calls are TRBV28 and TRBJ2-7; the match to TRBD1 covers 7 bases. Trimming cost V 4 bases and J 2 bases; bases outside gene matches: 5. There are 14 residues in the CDR3. CDR1 and CDR2 from the germline V gene are MDHEN and SYDVKM.

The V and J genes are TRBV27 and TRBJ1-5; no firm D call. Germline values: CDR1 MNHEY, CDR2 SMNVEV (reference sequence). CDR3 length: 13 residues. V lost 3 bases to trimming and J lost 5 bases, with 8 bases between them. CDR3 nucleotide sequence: TGTGCCAGCAGTTTCCGCCTTCATCAGCCCCAGCATTTT. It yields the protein CASSFRLHQPQHF.

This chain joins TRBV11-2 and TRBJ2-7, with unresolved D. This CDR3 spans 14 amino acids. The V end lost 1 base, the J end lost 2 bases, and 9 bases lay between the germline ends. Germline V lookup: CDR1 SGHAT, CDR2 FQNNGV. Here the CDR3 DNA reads TGTGCCAGCAGCTTAGGGAATGCCCCCTACGAGCAGTACTTC. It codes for CASSLGNAPYEQYF.

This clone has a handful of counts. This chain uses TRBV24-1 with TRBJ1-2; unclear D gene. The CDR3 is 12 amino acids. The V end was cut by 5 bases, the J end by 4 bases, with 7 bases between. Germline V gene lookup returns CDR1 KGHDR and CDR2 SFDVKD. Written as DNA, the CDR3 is TGTGCCACCAGTGCAGGCTCCTATGGCTACACCTTC. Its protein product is CATSAGSYGYTF.

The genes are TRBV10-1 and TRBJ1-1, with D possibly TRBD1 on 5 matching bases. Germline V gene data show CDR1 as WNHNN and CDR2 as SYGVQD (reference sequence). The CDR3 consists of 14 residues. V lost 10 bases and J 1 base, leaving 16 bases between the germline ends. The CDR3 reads CATAGGQGNTEAFF. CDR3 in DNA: TGCGCCACCGCCGGTGGGCAGGGGAACACTGAAGCTTTCTTT.

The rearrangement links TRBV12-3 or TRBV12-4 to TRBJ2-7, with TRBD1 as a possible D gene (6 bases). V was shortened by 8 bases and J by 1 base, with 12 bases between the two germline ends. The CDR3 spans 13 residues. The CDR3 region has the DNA TGTGCCAGCGGGGACACAAAATCCTACGAGCAGTACTTC. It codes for CASGDTKSYEQYF.

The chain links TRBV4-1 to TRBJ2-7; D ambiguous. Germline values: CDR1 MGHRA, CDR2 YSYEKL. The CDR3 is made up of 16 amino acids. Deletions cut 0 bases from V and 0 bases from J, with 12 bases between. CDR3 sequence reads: CASSQDGQVNSYEQYF. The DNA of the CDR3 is TGCGCCAGCAGCCAAGATGGGCAGGTGAACTCCTACGAGCAGTACTTC.

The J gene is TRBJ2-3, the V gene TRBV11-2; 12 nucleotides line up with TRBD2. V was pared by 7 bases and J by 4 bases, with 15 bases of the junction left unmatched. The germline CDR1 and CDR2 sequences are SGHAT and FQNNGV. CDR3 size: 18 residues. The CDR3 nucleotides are TGTGCCAGCAACCCCTGGAGGGCTAGCGGGGGGGCCGCAGATACGCAGTATTTT. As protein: CASNPWRASGGAADTQYF.

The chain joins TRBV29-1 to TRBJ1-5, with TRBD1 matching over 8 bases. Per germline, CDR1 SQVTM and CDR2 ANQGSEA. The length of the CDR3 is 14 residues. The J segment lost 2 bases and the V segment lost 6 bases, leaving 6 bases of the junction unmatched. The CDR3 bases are TGCAGCGTGGCAGGGGGCTTGGGCAATCAGCCCCAGCATTTT. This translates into CSVAGGLGNQPQHF.

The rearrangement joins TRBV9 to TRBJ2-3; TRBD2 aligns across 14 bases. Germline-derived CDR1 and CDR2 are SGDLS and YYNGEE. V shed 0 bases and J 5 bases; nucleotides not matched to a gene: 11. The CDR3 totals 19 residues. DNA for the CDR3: TGTGCCAGCAGCGTAGCAGGACTAGCGGGGGGCCAAGCCAGAGATACGCAGTATTTT. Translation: CASSVAGLAGGQARDTQYF.

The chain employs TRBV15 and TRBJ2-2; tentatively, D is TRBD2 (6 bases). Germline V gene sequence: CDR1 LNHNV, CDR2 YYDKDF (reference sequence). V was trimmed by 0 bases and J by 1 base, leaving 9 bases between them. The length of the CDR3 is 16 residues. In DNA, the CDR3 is TGTGCCACCAGCAGAGATCATAGCGGGAACACCGGGGAGCTGTTTTTT. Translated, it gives CATSRDHSGNTGELFF.